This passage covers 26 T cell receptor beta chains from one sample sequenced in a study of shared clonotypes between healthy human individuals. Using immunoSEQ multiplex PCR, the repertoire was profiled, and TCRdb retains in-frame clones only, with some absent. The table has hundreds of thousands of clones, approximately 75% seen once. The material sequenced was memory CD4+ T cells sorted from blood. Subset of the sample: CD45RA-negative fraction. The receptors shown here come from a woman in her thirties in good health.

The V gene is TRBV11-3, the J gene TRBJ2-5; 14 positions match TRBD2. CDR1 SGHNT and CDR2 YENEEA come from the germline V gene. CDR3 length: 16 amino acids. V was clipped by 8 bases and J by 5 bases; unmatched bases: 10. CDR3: CASSRRLAGGRETQYF. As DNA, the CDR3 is TGTGCCAGCTCCCGGAGACTAGCGGGAGGGCGGGAGACCCAGTACTTC.

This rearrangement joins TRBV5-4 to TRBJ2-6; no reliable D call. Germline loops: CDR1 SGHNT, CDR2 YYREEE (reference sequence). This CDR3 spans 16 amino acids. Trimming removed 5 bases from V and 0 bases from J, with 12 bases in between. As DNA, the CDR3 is TGTGCCAGCAGTCCGGCTCGGGCCTCTGGGGCCAACGTCCTGACTTTC. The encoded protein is CASSPARASGANVLTF.

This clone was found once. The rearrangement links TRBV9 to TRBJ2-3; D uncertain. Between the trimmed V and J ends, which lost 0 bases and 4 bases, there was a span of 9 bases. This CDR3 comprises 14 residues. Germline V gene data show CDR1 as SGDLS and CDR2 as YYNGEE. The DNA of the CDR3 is TGTGCCAGCAGCGTAGGTAGCTCCCCAGATACGCAGTATTTT. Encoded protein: CASSVGSSPDTQYF.

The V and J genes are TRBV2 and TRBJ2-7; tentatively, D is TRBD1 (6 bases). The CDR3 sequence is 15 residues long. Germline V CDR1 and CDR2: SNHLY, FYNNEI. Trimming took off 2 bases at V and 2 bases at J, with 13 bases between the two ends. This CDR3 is CASSERDIGPYEQYF. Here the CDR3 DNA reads TGTGCCAGCAGTGAAAGGGACATCGGACCCTACGAGCAGTACTTC.

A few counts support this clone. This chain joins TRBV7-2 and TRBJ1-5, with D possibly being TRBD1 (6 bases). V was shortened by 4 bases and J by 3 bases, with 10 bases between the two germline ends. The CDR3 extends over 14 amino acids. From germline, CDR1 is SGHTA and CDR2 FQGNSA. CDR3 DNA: TGTGCCAGCAGCTCACAGGGTCTCAATCAGCCCCAGCATTTT. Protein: CASSSQGLNQPQHF.

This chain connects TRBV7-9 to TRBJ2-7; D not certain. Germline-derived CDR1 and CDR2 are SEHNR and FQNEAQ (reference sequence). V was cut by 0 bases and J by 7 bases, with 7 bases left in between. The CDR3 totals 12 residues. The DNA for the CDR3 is TGTGCCAGCAGCTTAGCCGAGCAGGAGCAGTACTTC. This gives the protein CASSLAEQEQYF.

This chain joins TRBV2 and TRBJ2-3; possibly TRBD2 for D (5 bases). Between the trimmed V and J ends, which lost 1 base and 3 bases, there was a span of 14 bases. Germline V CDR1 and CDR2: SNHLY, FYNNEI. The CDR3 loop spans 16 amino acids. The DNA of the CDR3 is TGTGCCAGCAGTGAAGTGGCTAGCCGCCTTACAGATACGCAGTATTTT. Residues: CASSEVASRLTDTQYF.

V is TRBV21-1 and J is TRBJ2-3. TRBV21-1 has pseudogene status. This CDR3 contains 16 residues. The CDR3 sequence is CASSNPRGERTDTQYF. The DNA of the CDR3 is TGTGCCAGCAGCAATCCCCGTGGGGAACGCACAGATACGCAGTATTTT.

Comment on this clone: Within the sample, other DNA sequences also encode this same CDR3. The CDR3, as DNA: TGTGCCAGCTCACCCGGGACGGAGAACACTGAAGCTTTCTTT. As protein: CASSPGTENTEAFF. This sequence joins TRBV18 and TRBJ1-1, with D tentatively TRBD1 (5 bases). The CDR3 has 14 residues. Trimming stripped 3 bases from V and 1 base from J, with 9 bases between. Per germline, CDR1 KGHSH and CDR2 LQKENI.

Written as DNA, the CDR3 is TGTGCCAGCAGTGGGACTAGCAGGCGGGAGACCCAGTACTTC. This gives the protein CASSGTSRRETQYF. The J gene is TRBJ2-5, the V gene TRBV2, with 8 bases aligning to TRBD2. V lost 4 bases to trimming and J lost 5 bases; unmatched junction nucleotides: 6. Germline V gene data show CDR1 as SNHLY and CDR2 as FYNNEI. This CDR3 spans 14 amino acids.

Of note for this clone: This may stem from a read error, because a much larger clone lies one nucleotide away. In DNA, the CDR3 is TGTGCCAGCAGCATGGGACAGAACACCGGGGAGCTGTTTTTT. Amino acid sequence: CASSMGQNTGELFF. The rearrangement uses TRBV7-2 and TRBJ2-2; tentative D call: TRBD1 (6 bases). The germline V gene encodes CDR1 SGHTA and CDR2 FQGNSA. Trimming removed 5 bases at V and 1 base at J, with 8 bases between. This CDR3 spans 14 amino acids.

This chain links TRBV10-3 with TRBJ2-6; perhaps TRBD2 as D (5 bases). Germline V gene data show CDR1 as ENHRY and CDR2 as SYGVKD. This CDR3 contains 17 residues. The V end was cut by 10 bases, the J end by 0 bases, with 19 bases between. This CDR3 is CATAAEEGTSGANVLTF. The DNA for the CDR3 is TGTGCCACCGCAGCGGAAGAGGGAACCTCTGGGGCCAACGTCCTGACTTTC.

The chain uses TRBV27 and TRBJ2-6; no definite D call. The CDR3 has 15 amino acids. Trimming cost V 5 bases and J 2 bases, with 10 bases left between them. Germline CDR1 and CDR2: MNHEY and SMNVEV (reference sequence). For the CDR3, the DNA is TGTGCCAGCAGTAGAGTGATGGCTGGGGCCAACGTCCTGACTTTC. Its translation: CASSRVMAGANVLTF.

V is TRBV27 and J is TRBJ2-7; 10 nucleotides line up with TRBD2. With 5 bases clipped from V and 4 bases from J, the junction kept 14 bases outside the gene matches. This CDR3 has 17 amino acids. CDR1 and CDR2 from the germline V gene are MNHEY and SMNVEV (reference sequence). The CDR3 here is CASSVVQREGRWYEQYF. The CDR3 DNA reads TGTGCCAGCAGTGTAGTCCAGCGGGAGGGCCGATGGTACGAGCAGTACTTC.

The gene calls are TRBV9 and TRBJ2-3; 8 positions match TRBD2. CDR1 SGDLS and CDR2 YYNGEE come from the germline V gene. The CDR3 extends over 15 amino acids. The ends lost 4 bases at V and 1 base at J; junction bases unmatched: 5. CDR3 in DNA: TGTGCCAGCAGCATCGGGACTAGTCGCACAGATACGCAGTATTTT. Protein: CASSIGTSRTDTQYF.

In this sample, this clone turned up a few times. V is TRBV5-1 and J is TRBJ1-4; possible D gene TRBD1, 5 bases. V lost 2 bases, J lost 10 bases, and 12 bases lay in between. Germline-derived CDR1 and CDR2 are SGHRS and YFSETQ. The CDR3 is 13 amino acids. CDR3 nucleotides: TGCGCCAGCAGCTTCTACACTCAGGGAAAACTGTTTTTT. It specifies CASSFYTQGKLFF. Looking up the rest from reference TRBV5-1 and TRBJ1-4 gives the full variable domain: KAGVTQTPRYLIKTRGQQVTLSCSPISGHRSVSWYQQTPGQGLQFLFEYFSETQRNKGNFPGRFSGRQFSNSRSEMNVSTLELGDSALYLCASSFYTQGKLFFGSGTQLSVL.

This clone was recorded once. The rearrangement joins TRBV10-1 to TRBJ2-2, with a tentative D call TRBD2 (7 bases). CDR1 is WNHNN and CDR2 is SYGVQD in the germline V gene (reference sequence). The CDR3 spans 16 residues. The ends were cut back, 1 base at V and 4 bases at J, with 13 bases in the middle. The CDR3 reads CASSEWGGSGTGELFF. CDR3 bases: TGCGCCAGCAGTGAGTGGGGGGGCTCGGGCACCGGGGAGCTGTTTTTT.

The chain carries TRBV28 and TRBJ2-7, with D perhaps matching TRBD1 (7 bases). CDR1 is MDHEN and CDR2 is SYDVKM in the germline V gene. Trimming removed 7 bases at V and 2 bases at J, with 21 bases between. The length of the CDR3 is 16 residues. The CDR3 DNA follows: TGTGCCAGCACCCAGGGGGTCGCGGGGACCCCCTACGAGCAGTACTTC. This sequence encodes CASTQGVAGTPYEQYF. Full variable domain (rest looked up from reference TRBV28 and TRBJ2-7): DVKVTQSSRYLVKRTGEKVFLECVQDMDHENMFWYRQDPGLGLRLIYFSYDVKMKEKGDIPEGYSVSREKKERFSLILESASTNQTSMYLCASTQGVAGTPYEQYFGPGTRLTVT.

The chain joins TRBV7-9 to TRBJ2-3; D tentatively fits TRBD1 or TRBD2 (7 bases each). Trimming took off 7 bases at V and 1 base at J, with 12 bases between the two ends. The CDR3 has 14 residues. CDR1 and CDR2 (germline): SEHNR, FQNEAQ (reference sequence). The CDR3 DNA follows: TGTGCCAGCACCCAGGGGGGGGGCACAGATACGCAGTATTTT. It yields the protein CASTQGGGTDTQYF. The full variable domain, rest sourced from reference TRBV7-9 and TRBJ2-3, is DTGVSQNPRHKITKRGQNVTFRCDPISEHNRLYWYRQTLGQGPEFLTYFQNEAQLEKSRLLSDRFSAERPKGSFSTLEIQRTEQGDSAMYLCASTQGGGTDTQYFGPGTRLTVL.

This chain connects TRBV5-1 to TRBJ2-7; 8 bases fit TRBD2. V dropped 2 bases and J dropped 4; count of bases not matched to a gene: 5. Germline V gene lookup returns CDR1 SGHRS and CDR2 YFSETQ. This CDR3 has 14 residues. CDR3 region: CASSLAGESYEQYF. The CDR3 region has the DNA TGCGCCAGCAGCTTAGCGGGAGAGAGTTACGAGCAGTACTTC.

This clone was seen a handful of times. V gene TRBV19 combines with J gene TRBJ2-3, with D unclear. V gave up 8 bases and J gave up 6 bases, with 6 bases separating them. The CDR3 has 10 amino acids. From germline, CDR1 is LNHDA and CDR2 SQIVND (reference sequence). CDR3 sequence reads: CASGHDTQYF. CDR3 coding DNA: TGTGCCAGTGGTCATGATACGCAGTATTTT. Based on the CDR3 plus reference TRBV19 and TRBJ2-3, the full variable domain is DGGITQSPKYLFRKEGQNVTLSCEQNLNHDAMYWYRQDPGQGLRLIYYSQIVNDFQKGDIAEGYSVSREKKESFPLTVTSAQKNPTAFYLCASGHDTQYFGPGTRLTVL.

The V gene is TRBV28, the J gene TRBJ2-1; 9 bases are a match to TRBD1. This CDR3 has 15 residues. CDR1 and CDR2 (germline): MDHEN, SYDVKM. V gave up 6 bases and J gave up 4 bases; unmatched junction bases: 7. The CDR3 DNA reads TGTGCCAGCAGACCTGACAGGGGGGGGTACAATGAGCAGTTCTTC. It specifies CASRPDRGGYNEQFF.

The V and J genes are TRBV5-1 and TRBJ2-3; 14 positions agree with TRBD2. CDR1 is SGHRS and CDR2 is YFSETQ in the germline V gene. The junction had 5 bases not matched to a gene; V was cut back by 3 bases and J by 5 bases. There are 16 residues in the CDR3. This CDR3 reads CASSWGLAGVGDTQYF. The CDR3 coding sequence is TGCGCCAGCAGCTGGGGACTAGCGGGAGTCGGAGATACGCAGTATTTT.

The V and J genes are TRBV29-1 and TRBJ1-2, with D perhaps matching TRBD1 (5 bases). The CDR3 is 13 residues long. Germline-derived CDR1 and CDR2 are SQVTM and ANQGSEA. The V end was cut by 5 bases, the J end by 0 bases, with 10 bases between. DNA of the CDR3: TGCAGCGTTACAGGCGAAACTAACTATGGCTACACCTTC. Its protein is CSVTGETNYGYTF. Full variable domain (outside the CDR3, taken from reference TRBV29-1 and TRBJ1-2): SAVISQKPSRDICQRGTSLTIQCQVDSQVTMMFWYRQQPGQSLTLIATANQGSEATYESGFVIDKFPISRPNLTFSTLTVSNMSPEDSSIYLCSVTGETNYGYTFGSGTRLTVV.

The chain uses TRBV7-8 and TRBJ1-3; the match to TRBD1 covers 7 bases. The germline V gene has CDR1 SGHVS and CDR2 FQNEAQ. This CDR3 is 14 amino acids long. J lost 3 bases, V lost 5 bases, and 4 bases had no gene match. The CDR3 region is CASSRQGVGNTIYF. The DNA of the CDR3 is TGTGCCAGCAGCCGGCAGGGGGTTGGAAACACCATATATTTT.

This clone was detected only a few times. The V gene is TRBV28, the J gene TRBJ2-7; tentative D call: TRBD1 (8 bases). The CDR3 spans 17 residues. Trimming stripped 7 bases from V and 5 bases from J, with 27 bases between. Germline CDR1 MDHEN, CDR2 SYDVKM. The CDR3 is CASTPPGGRREKHEQYF. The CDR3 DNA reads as TGTGCCAGCACCCCCCCAGGGGGCAGGCGGGAGAAACACGAGCAGTACTTC.